This T cell receptor (beta chain) was captured in a study of blood T cell repertoires in COVID-19. Across the whole study: Spain, Italy and the United States supplied samples that represented acute and convalescent COVID-19. T cells, B-cell-depleted T cells, or PBMCs provided the cDNA or gDNA that served as material.

Categorization into cohorts depended on clinical history that participants reported. In the original processing: Reference gene primer amplification gave estimated nucleated cell counts. TCRdb keeps only in-frame clones here, not all; method: immunoSEQ multiplex PCR. The D gene and trimming were derived from the DNA, and the V and J assignments and clone size from that table. Here the sample spans 110,000 to 150,000 clones, more than 80% being singletons. V dropped 5 bases and J dropped 4; count of bases not matched to a gene: 10. Germline V CDR1 and CDR2: SEHNR, FQNEAQ (reference sequence). The CDR3 spans 17 residues.

This sequence joins TRBV7-9 and TRBJ2-1; 11 bases line up with TRBD1. Source material: PBMCs or T cells enriched from blood (not recorded which). The TCR sequence derives from a man between 45 and 60 years old who had recovered from COVID-19. The CDR3 DNA reads TGTGCCAGCAGCGTTACGACCGGGACAGGGGGATACAATGAGCAGTTCTTC. It translates to CASSVTTGTGGYNEQFF.